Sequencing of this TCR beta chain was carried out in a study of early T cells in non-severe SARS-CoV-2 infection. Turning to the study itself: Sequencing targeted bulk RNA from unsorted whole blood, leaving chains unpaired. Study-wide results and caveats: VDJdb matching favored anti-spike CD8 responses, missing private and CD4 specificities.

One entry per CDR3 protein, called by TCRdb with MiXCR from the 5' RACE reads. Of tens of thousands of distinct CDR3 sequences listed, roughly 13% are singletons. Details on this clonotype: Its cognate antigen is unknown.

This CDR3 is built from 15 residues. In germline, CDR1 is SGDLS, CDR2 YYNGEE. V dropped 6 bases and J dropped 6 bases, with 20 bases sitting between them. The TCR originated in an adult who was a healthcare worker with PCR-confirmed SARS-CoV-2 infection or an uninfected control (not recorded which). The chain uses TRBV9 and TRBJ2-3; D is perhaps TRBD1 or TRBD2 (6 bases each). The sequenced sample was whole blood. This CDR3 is CASNGGGFEADTQYF. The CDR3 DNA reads TGTGCCAGCAACGGAGGGGGGTTTGAGGCGGATACGCAGTATTTT.